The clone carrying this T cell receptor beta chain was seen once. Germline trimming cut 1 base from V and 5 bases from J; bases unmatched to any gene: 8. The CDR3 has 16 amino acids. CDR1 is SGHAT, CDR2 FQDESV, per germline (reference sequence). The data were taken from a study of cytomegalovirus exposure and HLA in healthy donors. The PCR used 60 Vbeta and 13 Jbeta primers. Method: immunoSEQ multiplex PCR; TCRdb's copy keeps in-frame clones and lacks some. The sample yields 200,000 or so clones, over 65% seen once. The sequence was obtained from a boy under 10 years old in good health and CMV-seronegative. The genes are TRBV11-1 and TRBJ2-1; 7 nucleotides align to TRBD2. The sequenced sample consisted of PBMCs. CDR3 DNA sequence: TGTGCCAGCAGCTTAGGGAGCGGGGTCCTTGACAATGAGCAGTTCTTC. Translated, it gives CASSLGSGVLDNEQFF.